This T cell receptor beta chain emerged from a study of tumor-infiltrating lymphocytes in primary liver carcinoma. Across the study: Men as well as women, aged 30 to 69 years, made up the patients. Findings and limits, study-wide: Blood's top-250-clone fraction was significantly lower than that of tumors (p = 0.039). Tumor region pairs showed greater overlap than either tumor-adjacent or tumor-blood pairs did.

Researchers generated TCR beta cDNA from approximately 500 ng of total RNA, relying on a constant-region primer. Slightly modified ARM-PCR served as the procedure for the TCR beta libraries. These libraries came from three rounds of nested multiplex PCR. Both of the initial two PCR rounds ran for around 9 cycles and employed TRBV1-TRBV30 forward primers alongside a C-beta reverse primer. MiXCR was run by TCRdb on the multiplex PCR reads, yielding one entry per CDR3 protein. The sample yields about 74,000 distinct CDR3 sequences, roughly three quarters seen once. A note on this clonotype: Its antigen remains unknown. One end of the junction is discordant with germline, which a read error may explain.

Germline-derived CDR1 and CDR2 are SGHTA and FQGTGA. The CDR3 runs to 15 residues. Joint extraction of RNA and DNA used about 17-31 mg of bulk tissue that was unsorted. The chain uses TRBV7-3 and TRBJ2-1, with D possibly matching TRBD2 (6 bases). The receptor's source is a middle-aged man with primary liver carcinoma and hepatitis B virus infection. The specimen sequenced was liver tumor tissue from sampling region 4. Sample subset: tumor region T4, right-lateral pole. The CDR3, as DNA: TGTACCAGCAGCTTTGGGAGTGGGGGGTACAATGAGCAGTTCTTC. This translates into CTSSFGSGGYNEQFF.